Listed here is a single T cell receptor (beta chain). As yet, its antigen is unknown. In the original processing: Quality scores were absent from the junction-only immunoSEQ sequences, so filtering differed. Produced via immunoSEQ multiplex PCR; TCRdb's table is partial and in-frame only. The D gene and trimming were derived from the DNA, and the V and J assignments and clone size from that table. The data show some 2 million clones, 90% to 95% seen once. Every donor was a Caucasian adult from Nashville, Tennessee. The entry originates in a study of shared clonotypes between healthy human individuals. Study in general: CD8 memory received one plate per donor, CD8 naive two, CD4 memory three and CD4 naive three.

Whole-study results and caveats: Naive subsets generally exceeded memory subsets in estimated richness.

The CDR3 loop spans 17 amino acids. V gave up 1 base and J gave up 0 bases; unmatched junction bases: 4. Germline values: CDR1 SGHNT, CDR2 YYREEE (reference sequence). The receptor's source is a man between 18 and 35 years old in good health. The specimen sequenced was naive CD4+ T cells sorted from blood. Stated subset: CD45RA+ positively selected. This sequence joins TRBV5-4 and TRBJ2-6; TRBD1 agrees at 7 bases. Here the CDR3 reads CASSLPGQISGANVLTF. The CDR3 nucleotides read TGTGCCAGCAGCTTGCCGGGACAGATCTCTGGGGCCAACGTCCTGACTTTC.